The entry below describes one T cell receptor beta chain. Its antigen is currently unknown. Assay execution took place at the deep level. Using immunoSEQ multiplex PCR, the repertoire was profiled, and TCRdb retains in-frame clones only, with some absent. The profile shows hundreds of thousands of clones, roughly 94% of them singletons. The data originate from a study of shared clonotypes between healthy human individuals. The CDR3 runs 16 residues. V lost 2 bases, J lost 0 bases, and 6 bases stayed unmatched. CDR1 GTSNPN and CDR2 SVGIG come from the germline V gene (reference sequence). General observations from the study: Read depth was anticipated to influence clonotype sharing among donors. Tissue TCR repertoires likely differ from these blood-only repertoires. In having few donors, the study represented limited genetic and exposure-history diversity.

Naive-designated CD8 cells lacked CD45RO, were positively enriched for CCR7, and omitted terminally differentiated effector memory CD45RA+ cells. This chain links TRBV30 with TRBJ2-1, with TRBD1 matching over 8 bases. The sample was naive CD8+ T cells sorted from blood. This TCR was recovered from a man aged 30-40 years in good health. The CDR3 nucleotides read TGTGCCTGGAGTTCCCGGACAGGGAGCTCCTACAATGAGCAGTTCTTC. Amino acids: CAWSSRTGSSYNEQFF.